This T cell receptor (beta chain) was sequenced during a study of identical twins. CDR3 length: 16 residues. J was trimmed by 7 bases and V by 5 bases; bases with no gene match: 13. Germline CDR1 is SGHRS and CDR2 is YFSETQ. One entry per CDR3 protein results from TCRdb running MiXCR on the 5' RACE reads. This sample has 1.5 million to 2 million distinct CDR3 sequences, with about 32% found just once. The V call is TRBV5-1, the J call TRBJ2-3; 10 bases line up with TRBD2. Specimen: cord blood. This clonotype was obtained from a newborn girl in good health. CDR3 sequence: CASRPGSGRTRYTQYF. CDR3 in DNA: TGCGCCAGCAGGCCCGGTAGCGGGAGGACCCGGTATACGCAGTATTTT.